This T cell receptor (beta chain) was captured by sequencing in a study of Graves' ophthalmopathy and Graves' hyperthyroidism. The authors amplified TCR beta CDR3 regions from RNA transcripts. The library came from an HTBI-primed first-round RT-PCR and a second-round multiplex PCR. TCRdb ran MiXCR on the multiplex PCR reads and lists one entry per CDR3 protein. The top ten clones hold approximately 43% of a sample with 740,000 or so distinct CDR3 sequences, approximately 40% of them seen once. Trimming took off 4 bases at V and 0 bases at J, with 19 bases between the two ends. Germline assignment: CDR1 SGHRS and CDR2 YFSETQ. The CDR3 is 17 amino acids.

The sample comprised peripheral blood. V gene TRBV5-1 combines with J gene TRBJ2-5; the D gene could be TRBD1 or TRBD2 (5 bases each). This TCR came from an adult man with Graves' ophthalmopathy. For the CDR3, the DNA is TGCGCCAGCAGCCGAAGACCGGGACCGAACGACCAAGAGACCCAGTACTTC. It encodes CASSRRPGPNDQETQYF.